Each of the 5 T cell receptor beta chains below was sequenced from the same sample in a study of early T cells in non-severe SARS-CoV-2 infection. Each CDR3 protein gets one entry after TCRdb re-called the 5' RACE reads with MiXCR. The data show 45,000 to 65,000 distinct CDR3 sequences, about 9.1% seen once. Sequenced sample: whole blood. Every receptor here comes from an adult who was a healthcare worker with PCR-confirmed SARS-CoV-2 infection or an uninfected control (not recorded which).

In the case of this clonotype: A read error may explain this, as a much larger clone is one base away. CDR3 amino acids: CANKPIMNTEAFF. In DNA, the CDR3 is TGTGCCAACAAACCTATCATGAACACTGAAGCTTTCTTT. The V and J genes are TRBV6-2 or TRBV6-3 and TRBJ1-1; D not resolved. Germline V gene data show CDR1 as MNHEY and CDR2 as SVGEGT. Between the trimmed V and J ends, which lost 10 bases and 0 bases, there was a span of 12 bases. This CDR3 is 13 amino acids long.

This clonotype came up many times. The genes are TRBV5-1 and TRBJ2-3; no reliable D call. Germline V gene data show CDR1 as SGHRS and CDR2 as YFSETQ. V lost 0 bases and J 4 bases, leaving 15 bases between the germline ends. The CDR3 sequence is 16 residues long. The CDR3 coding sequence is TGCGCCAGCAGCTTGGAGACTCTTCGAACCGCAGATACGCAGTATTTT. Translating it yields CASSLETLRTADTQYF.

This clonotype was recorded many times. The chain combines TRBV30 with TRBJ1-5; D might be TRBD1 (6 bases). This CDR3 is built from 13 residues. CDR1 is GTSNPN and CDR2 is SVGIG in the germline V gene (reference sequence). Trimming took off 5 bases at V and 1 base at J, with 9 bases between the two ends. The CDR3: CAWGTGSNQPQHF. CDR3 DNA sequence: TGTGCCTGGGGCACAGGGAGCAATCAGCCCCAGCATTTT. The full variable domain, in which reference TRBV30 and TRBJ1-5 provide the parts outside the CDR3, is SQTIHQWPATLVQPVGSPLSLECTVEGTSNPNLYWYRQAAGRGLQLLFYSVGIGQISSEVPQNLSASRPQDRQFILSSKKLLLSDSGFYLCAWGTGSNQPQHFGDGTRLSIL.

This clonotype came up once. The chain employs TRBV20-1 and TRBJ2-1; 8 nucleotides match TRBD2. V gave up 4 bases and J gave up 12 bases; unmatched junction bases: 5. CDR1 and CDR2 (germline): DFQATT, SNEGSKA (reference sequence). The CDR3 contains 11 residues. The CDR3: CSANERGSQFF. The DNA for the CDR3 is TGCAGTGCTAACGAGCGGGGGTCGCAGTTCTTC.

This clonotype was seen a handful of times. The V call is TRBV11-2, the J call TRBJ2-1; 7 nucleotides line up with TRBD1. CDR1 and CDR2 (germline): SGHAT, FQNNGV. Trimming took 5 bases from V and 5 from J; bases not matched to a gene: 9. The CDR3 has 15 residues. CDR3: CASSLRGFSNNEQFF. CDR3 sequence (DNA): TGTGCCAGCAGCCTCAGGGGGTTTTCGAACAATGAGCAGTTCTTC.